This TCR beta chain was sequenced for a study of PD-1 blockade in classical Hodgkin lymphoma. Here immunoSEQ multiplex PCR was the method, and the copy in TCRdb shows in-frame clones only, minus some. The repertoire includes approximately 61,000 clones, around 91% of them detected once, and 15% sits in the top ten. Comments on this clone: As yet, its antigen is unknown. One end of the junction does not line up with germline, which may come from a read error.

CDR3 length: 15 amino acids. Per germline, CDR1 SSHAT and CDR2 FNYEAQ (reference sequence). General observations from the study: Patients with an early start, nivolumab under 1 year after ASCT, were excluded. Newly diagnosed patients had diversity similar to the baseline diversity of complete responders.

Brentuximab vedotin exposure varied among the patients, all of whom had relapsed after autologous stem cell transplantation. Here the sequenced sample was peripheral blood mononuclear cells (PBMCs), taken at baseline. The rearrangement joins TRBV7-7 to TRBJ2-5, with a possible D match to TRBD2 (6 bases). This sequence was found in a human donor with classical Hodgkin lymphoma. The CDR3 loop is CASSLGAGPPETQYF. The CDR3, as DNA: TGTGCTAGCAGCTTAGGCGCGGGGCCCCCCGAGACCCAGTACTTC.